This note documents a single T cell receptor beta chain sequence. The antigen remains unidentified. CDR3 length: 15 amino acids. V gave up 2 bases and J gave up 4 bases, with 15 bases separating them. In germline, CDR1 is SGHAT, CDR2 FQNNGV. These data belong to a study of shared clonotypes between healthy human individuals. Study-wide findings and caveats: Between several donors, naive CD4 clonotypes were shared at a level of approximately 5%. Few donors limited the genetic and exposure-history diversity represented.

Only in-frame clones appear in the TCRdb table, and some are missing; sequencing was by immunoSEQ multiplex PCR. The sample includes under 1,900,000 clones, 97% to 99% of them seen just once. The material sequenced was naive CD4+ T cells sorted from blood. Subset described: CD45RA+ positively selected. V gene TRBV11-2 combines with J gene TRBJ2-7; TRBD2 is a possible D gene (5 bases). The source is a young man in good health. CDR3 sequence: CASSLLRTGVYEQYF. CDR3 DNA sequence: TGTGCCAGCAGCTTATTAAGAACCGGGGTATACGAGCAGTACTTC. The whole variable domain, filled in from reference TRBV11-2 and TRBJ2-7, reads EAGVAQSPRYKIIEKRQSVAFWCNPISGHATLYWYQQILGQGPKLLIQFQNNGVVDDSQLPKDRFSAERLKGVDSTLKIQPAKLEDSAVYLCASSLLRTGVYEQYFGPGTRLTVT.